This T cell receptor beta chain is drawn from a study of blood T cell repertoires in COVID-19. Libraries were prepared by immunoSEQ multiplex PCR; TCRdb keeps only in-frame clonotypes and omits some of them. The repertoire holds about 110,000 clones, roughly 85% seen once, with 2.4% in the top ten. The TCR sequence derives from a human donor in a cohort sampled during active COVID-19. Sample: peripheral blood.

CDR3 region: CASSRRDRDYEQYF. The CDR3 DNA sequence: TGTGCCAGCAGCCGCCGGGACAGGGACTACGAGCAGTACTTC. The chain combines TRBV7-9 with TRBJ2-7, with TRBD1 matching 9 bases. J was trimmed by 3 bases and V by 5 bases; bases with no gene match: 5. The CDR3 contains 14 residues. Looked up from germline, CDR1 is SEHNR and CDR2 is FQNEAQ (reference sequence).